The rows below give T cell receptor beta chains drawn from one sample of a study of ipilimumab plus nivolumab after autologous stem cell transplantation. Produced via immunoSEQ multiplex PCR; TCRdb's table is partial and in-frame only. The profile shows roughly 23,000 clones, around 74% of them singletons. The sample was PBMCs, taken in a trial of ipilimumab plus nivolumab as post-transplant consolidation. The source is a male donor with diffuse large B-cell lymphoma. Each CDR3 is given with its conserved first and last residue. Each record gives: D gene, clone size, J gene, CDR3 length, V gene, CDR3 protein, CDR3 DNA. A D gene is named only where the DNA matches it firmly. Some rows have no size entry. The others give once, few or many, or a class for an expanded clone.

. . TRBJ2-2 16 TRBV4-1 CASSQVDLIVTGELFF TGCGCCAGCAGCCAAGTCGACCTTATTGTCACCGGGGAGCTGTTTTTT
. once TRBJ2-3 14 TRBV25-1 CASSLAGSTDTQYF TGTGCCAGCAGTCTGGCGGGTAGCACAGATACGCAGTATTTT
. . TRBJ2-3 15 TRBV13 CASSLGRQRTDTQYF TGTGCCAGCAGCTTAGGTAGGCAGCGGACAGATACGCAGTATTTT
TRBD1 . TRBJ1-2 14 TRBV27 CASSFQGARNGYTF TGTGCCAGCAGTTTTCAGGGGGCGCGAAATGGCTACACCTTC
. few TRBJ1-1 15 TRBV5-1 CASSSGWGTNTEAFF TGCGCCAGCAGCTCGGGTTGGGGGACGAACACTGAAGCTTTCTTT
TRBD2 . TRBJ2-1 15 TRBV7-3 CASSLSAGDYNEQFF TGTGCCAGCAGCTTAAGTGCGGGAGATTACAATGAGCAGTTCTTC
. . TRBJ2-3 15 TRBV10-2 CASSGTGGLTDTQYF TGCGCCAGCAGTGGTACGGGGGGCCTCACAGATACGCAGTATTTT
. . TRBJ2-7 12 TRBV2 CASRKDNYEQYF TGTGCCAGCAGAAAGGATAACTACGAGCAGTACTTC
TRBD1 . TRBJ2-6 18 TRBV14 CASSRRQGLGSGANVLTF TGTGCCAGCAGCCGAAGACAGGGGCTAGGCTCTGGGGCCAACGTCCTGACTTTC
. . TRBJ2-2 18 TRBV2 CASSEAGLNIANTGELFF TGTGCCAGCAGTGAAGCGGGGCTCAATATCGCGAACACCGGGGAGCTGTTTTTT